This TCR beta chain originates from a study of blood T cells in healthy people across ages. Study-wide results and limits: Comparison with aged donors showed that long-lived donors had more naive CD4+ cells and higher diversity.

Regarding this clonotype: Its antigen is undetermined.

V gave up 0 bases and J gave up 11 bases, with 17 bases separating them. The CDR3 has 14 amino acids. Germline-derived CDR1 and CDR2 are SGDLS and YYNGEE. The authors ran a second PCR of about 6 to 11 cycles using a sample-barcoded 5' primer and a J-beta primer mix. Each cDNA molecule was tagged by a template-switch adaptor with 12 random nucleotides. TCRdb re-analysed the 5' RACE reads in MiXCR, keeping a single row per CDR3 protein. The sample consists of around 990,000 distinct CDR3 sequences, around two fifths of them appearing once. The TCR originated in a man younger than 30 in good health. The specimen was blood. V and J are TRBV9 and TRBJ2-5; D is tentatively TRBD1 or TRBD2 (5 bases each). For the CDR3, the DNA is TGTGCCAGCAGCGTAGAAGATAGAAGCAGGGAGCAGTACTTC. Its translation is CASSVEDRSREQYF.